The sequence of this T cell receptor (beta chain) was determined in a study of T cells in Graves' hyperthyroidism and ophthalmopathy. This CDR3 comprises 15 residues. J was trimmed by 4 bases and V by 10 bases; bases with no gene match: 12. In germline, CDR1 is MDHEN, CDR2 SYDVKM. A word on this clonotype: Its target is not known.

It was RNA transcripts that yielded the amplified TCR beta CDR3 regions. HTBI primers were employed in a first-round RT-PCR of the TCR CDR3. A single record per CDR3 protein comes from TCRdb applying MiXCR to the multiplex PCR reads. This table holds hundreds of thousands of distinct CDR3 sequences, roughly 24% found once. Regarding the study as a whole: A model of 13 V-J features distinguished ophthalmopathy from stable hyperthyroidism. Blood held most thyroid clonotypes expanded above 0.001 frequency.

The specimen sequenced was blood. This clonotype was sampled from a woman younger than 45 with Graves' ophthalmopathy. V and J are TRBV28 and TRBJ2-5, with TRBD1 matching 10 bases. The CDR3 spells CATVDRDRGRETQYF. CDR3 nucleotides: TGTGCCACCGTCGACCGGGACAGGGGAAGAGAGACCCAGTACTTC.